This note documents a single T cell receptor beta chain sequence. Primers for the PCR totalled 60 Vbeta and 13 Jbeta. The protocol was immunoSEQ multiplex PCR, while the TCRdb copy is restricted to in-frame clones and leaves out a portion. The table records about 130,000 clones, about four fifths of them present only once. This sample is drawn from a study of cytomegalovirus exposure and HLA in healthy donors. The CDR3 totals 14 residues. Trimming shortened V by 1 base and J by 4 bases, and 10 bases separated the two germline ends. Germline CDR1 is SGHTA and CDR2 is FQGNSA. Sequenced sample: PBMCs. The TCR originated in a male donor in good health and CMV-seronegative. The chain couples TRBV7-2 to TRBJ1-2, with D possibly TRBD1 on 6 matching bases. CDR3 sequence (DNA): TGTGCCAGCAGCTTAGTAGGACAGCTCTATGGCTACACCTTC. Translated, it gives CASSLVGQLYGYTF.